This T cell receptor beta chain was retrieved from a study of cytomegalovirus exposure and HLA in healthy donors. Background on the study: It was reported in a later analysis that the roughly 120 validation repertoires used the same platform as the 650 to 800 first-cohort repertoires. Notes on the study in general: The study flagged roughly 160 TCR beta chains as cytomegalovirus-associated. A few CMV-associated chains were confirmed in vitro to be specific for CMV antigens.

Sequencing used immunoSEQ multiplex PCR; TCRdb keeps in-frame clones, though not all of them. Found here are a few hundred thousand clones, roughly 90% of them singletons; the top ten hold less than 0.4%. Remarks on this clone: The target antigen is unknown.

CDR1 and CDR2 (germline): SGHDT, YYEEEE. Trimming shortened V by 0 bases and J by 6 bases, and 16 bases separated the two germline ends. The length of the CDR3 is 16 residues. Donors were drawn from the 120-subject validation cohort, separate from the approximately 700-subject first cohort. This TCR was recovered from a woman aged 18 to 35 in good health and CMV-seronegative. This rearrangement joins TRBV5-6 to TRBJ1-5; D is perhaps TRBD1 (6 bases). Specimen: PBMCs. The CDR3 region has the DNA TGTGCCAGCAGCTTGGGCGGGGGCGCTTCGCTTCAGCCCCAGCATTTT. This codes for CASSLGGGASLQPQHF.